This TCR beta chain was retrieved from a study of patients and donors after allogeneic stem cell transplantation. Via MiXCR, TCRdb re-called the RT-PCR reads, giving one row per CDR3 protein. The sample consists of about 960,000 distinct CDR3 sequences, under 20% of them appearing once. The sample holds a few counts of this clonotype. The CDR3 totals 15 residues. With V trimmed by 6 bases and J by 1 base, 3 bases remained unmatched. The chain recombines TRBV12-3 or TRBV12-4 with TRBJ2-2, with 9 nucleotides matching TRBD2. The sequence was obtained from a human donor who was either an allogeneic HSCT recipient or a stem cell or donor lymphocyte infusion donor (not recorded which). It is not recorded whose cells these are; they may come from a transplant donor. The specimen was blood, either unsorted or a sorted T cell fraction (not recorded which). CDR3 bases: TGTGCCAGCAGCCTAGCGGGGAAGAACACCGGGGAGCTGTTTTTT. This encodes CASSLAGKNTGELFF.